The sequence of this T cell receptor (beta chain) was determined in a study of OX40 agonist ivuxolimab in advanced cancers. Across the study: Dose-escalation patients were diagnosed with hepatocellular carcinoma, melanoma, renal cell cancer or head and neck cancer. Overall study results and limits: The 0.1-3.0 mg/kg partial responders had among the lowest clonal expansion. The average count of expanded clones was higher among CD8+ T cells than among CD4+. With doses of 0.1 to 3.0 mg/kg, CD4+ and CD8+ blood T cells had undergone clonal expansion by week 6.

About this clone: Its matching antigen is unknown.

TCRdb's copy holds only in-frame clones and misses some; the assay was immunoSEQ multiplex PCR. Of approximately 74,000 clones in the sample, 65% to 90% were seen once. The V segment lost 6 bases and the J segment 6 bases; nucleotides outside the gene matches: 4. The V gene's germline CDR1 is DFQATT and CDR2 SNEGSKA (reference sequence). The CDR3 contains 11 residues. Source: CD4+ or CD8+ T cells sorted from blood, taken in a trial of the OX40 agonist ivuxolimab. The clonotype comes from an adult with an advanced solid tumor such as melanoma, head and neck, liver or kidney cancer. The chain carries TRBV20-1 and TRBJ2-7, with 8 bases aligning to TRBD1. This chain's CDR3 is CSARDRIEQYF. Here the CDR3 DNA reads TGCAGTGCGCGGGACAGGATCGAGCAGTACTTC.